The rows below give T cell receptor beta chains drawn from one sample of a study of shared clonotypes between healthy human individuals. TCRdb keeps only in-frame clones here, not all; method: immunoSEQ multiplex PCR. The data contain millions of clones, 85% to 95% of them seen just once; the ten biggest clones take up 0.13%. Sequences were obtained from naive CD4+ T cells sorted from blood. These receptors originate from a man aged 18 to 35 in good health. Both conserved end residues are part of each CDR3. A D gene is named only where the DNA matches it firmly. Not all rows give a size; the values are once, few, many and, for expanded clones, a class.

J gene,V gene,clone size,D gene,CDR3 protein,CDR3 DNA
TRBJ1-2,TRBV15,.,.,CATSRSPGDYGYTF,TGTGCCACCAGCAGATCCCCAGGGGACTATGGCTACACCTTC
TRBJ2-1,TRBV10-3,once,TRBD2,CAISTGTSGSNEQFF,TGTGCCATCAGTACCGGGACTAGCGGGAGCAATGAGCAGTTCTTC
TRBJ1-5,TRBV7-3,.,TRBD1,CASSLTGDSNQPQHF,TGTGCCAGCAGCTTGACAGGGGATAGCAATCAGCCCCAGCATTTT
TRBJ1-6,TRBV5-1,.,.,CASSLGGVENSPLHF,TGCGCCAGCAGCTTAGGAGGGGTAGAGAATTCACCCCTCCACTTT
TRBJ1-6,TRBV5-4,few,.,CASSSGAGQVHSPLHF,TGTGCCAGCAGCTCGGGGGCAGGGCAAGTACATTCACCCCTCCACTTT
TRBJ1-2,TRBV20-1,.,.,CSARSQKGYTF,TGCAGTGCCCGGTCCCAGAAAGGCTACACCTTC
TRBJ2-2,TRBV6-6,.,.,CASSYQSNTGELFF,TGTGCCAGCAGTTACCAGAGCAACACCGGGGAGCTGTTTTTT
TRBJ1-5,TRBV4-1,few,.,CASSQAAPDPQPQHF,TGCGCCAGCAGCCAAGCGGCGCCGGATCCTCAGCCCCAGCATTTT
TRBJ2-3,TRBV6-1,.,TRBD2,CASSEGAGGLRDTQYF,TGTGCCAGCAGCGAAGGAGCGGGAGGGTTAAGAGATACGCAGTATTTT
TRBJ2-3,TRBV2,.,.,CASSEGNTDTQYF,TGTGCCAGCAGTGAAGGAAACACAGATACGCAGTATTTT
TRBJ1-2,TRBV5-8,.,.,CASSLYGVSNYGYTF,TGTGCCAGCAGCTTGTATGGGGTTTCTAACTATGGCTACACCTTC
TRBJ1-3,TRBV30,.,TRBD1,CAWSDRDRGTGNTIYF,TGTGCCTGGAGTGACCGGGACAGAGGGACTGGAAACACCATATATTTT
TRBJ2-7,TRBV4-2,.,TRBD1,CASSQLSGQGVYEQYF,TGTGCCAGCAGCCAACTCTCGGGACAGGGGGTCTACGAGCAGTACTTC
TRBJ1-1,TRBV6-5,.,TRBD1,CASRRDRAAEAFF,TGTGCCAGCAGGAGGGACAGGGCCGCTGAAGCTTTCTTT
TRBJ2-3,TRBV6-5,once,.,CASSYPGRSDTQYF,TGTGCCAGCAGTTACCCGGGACGATCAGATACGCAGTATTTT
TRBJ2-7,TRBV2,.,TRBD1,CASKILGQGREQYF,TGTGCCAGCAAAATTCTGGGACAGGGACGCGAGCAGTACTTC
TRBJ2-1,TRBV7-6,.,.,CASSIDSYNEQFF,TGTGCCAGCAGCATAGACAGTTACAATGAGCAGTTCTTC
TRBJ2-7,TRBV28,.,TRBD1,CASSLRDRGPHEQYF,TGTGCCAGCAGTTTAAGGGACAGGGGTCCCCACGAGCAGTACTTC
TRBJ2-7,TRBV27,once,TRBD2,CASIRLAGPYEQYF,TGTGCCAGTATAAGACTAGCGGGTCCCTACGAGCAGTACTTC